This entry concerns a single T cell receptor (beta chain). The method was immunoSEQ multiplex PCR; TCRdb's version includes in-frame clones alone and lacks a portion of them. The table records some 190,000 clones, almost 90% of them present only once. This entry comes from a study of blood T cell repertoires in COVID-19. The V end lost 3 bases, the J end lost 5 bases, and 11 bases lay between the germline ends. Germline values: CDR1 MNHEY, CDR2 SMNVEV (reference sequence). The CDR3 has 13 amino acids. The material sequenced was peripheral blood. This clonotype originated in a man between 18 and 35 years old with active or convalescent COVID-19. This chain connects TRBV27 to TRBJ2-7, with D maybe TRBD1 (6 bases). The CDR3 region is CASSLGHGNEQYF. CDR3 coding DNA: TGTGCCAGCAGTTTGGGACACGGGAACGAGCAGTACTTC.